The T cell receptor beta chain described here comes from a study of T cells after yellow fever vaccination. Study findings and constraints: A faster peak, day 5 versus 15, was reached by the weaker secondary response. High-abundance clonotypes from the bulk population could contaminate FACS-sorted repertoires.

Only a few counts were recorded for this clonotype. The antigen is not known. The CDR3 is 14 amino acids. V was shortened by 5 bases and J by 2 bases, with 13 bases between the two germline ends. Germline V gives CDR1 MNHNS, CDR2 SASEGT. UMIs were added to TCR cDNA along with a universal primer site when it was made by 5'RACE template switching. Using its own MiXCR run on the 5' RACE reads, TCRdb lists one record per CDR3 protein. The repertoire holds approximately 550,000 distinct CDR3 sequences, about 13% seen once, with over 12% in the top ten. The clonotype comes from a man aged 25 to 45 who received the YFV17D yellow fever vaccine. The sample consisted of PBMCs, taken on the day of the yellow fever booster vaccination. The J gene is TRBJ2-7, the V gene TRBV6-1; TRBD1 is a possible D gene (6 bases). The DNA for the CDR3 is TGTGCCAGCAGTCAGATGACAGGTGCCTACGAGCAGTACTTC. It is translated as CASSQMTGAYEQYF.